Each of the 13 T cell receptor beta chains below was sequenced from the same sample in a study of T-cell memory formation after mild COVID-19. TCRdb fed the 5' RACE reads into MiXCR, producing one record per CDR3 protein. The sample yields approximately 99,000 distinct CDR3 sequences, roughly a sixth seen once. Sample: PBMCs or a T cell subset sorted from them (not recorded which). The receptors were sampled from a young man who had mild COVID-19 (a few samples of this study predate the infection). Cell type and time point are not known.

This clonotype was counted only a few times. The V gene is TRBV12-3 or TRBV12-4, the J gene TRBJ2-1; D unclear. V was pared by 2 bases and J by 4 bases, with 9 bases between. The CDR3 consists of 14 residues. This CDR3 is CASSLPAGYNEQFF. CDR3 DNA sequence: TGTGCCAGCAGTTTACCGGCAGGATACAATGAGCAGTTCTTC.

This clonotype appeared a few times. V usage is TRBV6-6 and J usage is TRBJ1-5, with 8 bases identical to TRBD1. The CDR3 sequence is 14 residues long. From germline, CDR1 is MNHNY and CDR2 SVGAGI (reference sequence). The V segment lost 6 bases and the J segment 3 bases; nucleotides outside the gene matches: 4. The CDR3 reads CASRGQANNQPQHF. CDR3 nucleotides: TGTGCCAGCAGGGGACAGGCAAACAATCAGCCCCAGCATTTT.

This chain joins TRBV6-5 and TRBJ2-6; maybe TRBD1 (6 bases). In germline, CDR1 is MNHEY, CDR2 SVGAGI. CDR3 size: 18 residues. Trimming shortened V by 2 bases and J by 4 bases, and 18 bases separated the two germline ends. The CDR3 nucleotides are TGTGCCAGCAGTTACAGGGCAGGGGCACTCTCAGGGGCCAACGTCCTGACTTTC. Amino acids: CASSYRAGALSGANVLTF.

The genes are TRBV5-6 and TRBJ2-5; 10 bases are a match to TRBD2. CDR1 is SGHDT and CDR2 is YYEEEE in the germline V gene. The CDR3 runs to 15 residues. Unmatched junction bases numbered 4, after V lost 0 bases and J lost 5 bases. The CDR3 nucleotides are TGTGCCAGCAGCTTGGTTACTAGCGGGGCGGAGACCCAGTACTTC. Translating gives CASSLVTSGAETQYF.

This clonotype came up a few times. The chain is built from TRBV9 and TRBJ2-2; maybe TRBD2 (7 bases). The CDR3 has 16 residues. Germline CDR1 reads SGDLS; CDR2 reads YYNGEE. V lost 4 bases and J lost 0, with 13 bases in between. The CDR3 DNA reads as TGTGCCAGCAGCAAGCGGGACATACCGAACACCGGGGAGCTGTTTTTT. This codes for CASSKRDIPNTGELFF.

This clonotype has just a few counts. The J gene is TRBJ2-3, the V gene TRBV12-3 or TRBV12-4, with 8 nucleotides matching TRBD2. The CDR3 is 18 amino acids. Trimming cost V 6 bases and J 0 bases; bases outside gene matches: 14. For the CDR3, the DNA is TGTGCCAGCAGCCGGGGGGGACTAAGCGGGGTGAGCACAGATACGCAGTATTTT. The encoded protein is CASSRGGLSGVSTDTQYF.

This clonotype was counted ten times or more. The V and J genes are TRBV3-1 and TRBJ2-5; possible D gene TRBD2, 7 bases. The germline V gene encodes CDR1 LGHDT and CDR2 YNNKEL (reference sequence). CDR3 length: 15 amino acids. Trimming cost V 3 bases and J 1 base, with 12 bases left between them. CDR3 residues: CASSHLRGGQETQYF. The CDR3 region has the DNA TGTGCCAGCAGCCATTTGAGGGGGGGCCAAGAGACCCAGTACTTC.

This clonotype was observed a few times. This sequence joins TRBV10-3 and TRBJ1-1; no firm D call. Germline V gene data show CDR1 as ENHRY and CDR2 as SYGVKD. V was trimmed by 11 bases and J by 0 bases, leaving 13 bases between them. The CDR3 is 13 amino acids. The CDR3 DNA sequence: TGTGCCGCCTGCCAGGATGTGAACACTGAAGCTTTCTTT. This translates into CAACQDVNTEAFF.

This clonotype was counted between two and nine times. The V and J genes are TRBV7-2 and TRBJ2-1; no reliable D call. V was shortened by 5 bases and J by 0 bases, with 14 bases between the two germline ends. This CDR3 has 16 amino acids. Germline values: CDR1 SGHTA, CDR2 FQGNSA. DNA of the CDR3: TGTGCCAGCAGCCAATTTGGGGAAAGCTCCTACAATGAGCAGTTCTTC. It specifies CASSQFGESSYNEQFF.

The chain recombines TRBV20-1 with TRBJ2-7; TRBD1 matches 8 bases. The V gene's germline CDR1 is DFQATT and CDR2 SNEGSKA (reference sequence). This CDR3 has 12 residues. The ends lost 5 bases at V and 3 bases at J; junction bases unmatched: 3. The CDR3 protein is CSARQGNYEQYV. Written as DNA, the CDR3 is TGCAGTGCTCGACAGGGGAACTACGAGCAGTACGTC.

This clonotype has a handful of counts. The chain has TRBV5-1 and TRBJ2-3; D not certain. Looked up from germline, CDR1 is SGHRS and CDR2 is YFSETQ. V lost 4 bases and J lost 1, with 10 bases in between. The CDR3 contains 14 residues. The CDR3, as DNA: TGCGCCAGCAGCGAGCATACCGGCACAGATACGCAGTATTTT. This codes for CASSEHTGTDTQYF.

The CDR3 loop is CASSLRQGRGGYTF. The CDR3 DNA follows: TGTGCCAGCAGCTTGCGTCAGGGGAGGGGTGGCTACACCTTC. The J gene is TRBJ1-2, the V gene TRBV5-4; D perhaps matches TRBD1 (6 bases). The CDR3 sequence is 14 residues long. The germline V gene has CDR1 SGHNT and CDR2 YYREEE (reference sequence). Trimming took 1 base from V and 7 from J, leaving 14 bases between them. Full variable domain (rest looked up from reference TRBV5-4 and TRBJ1-2): ETGVTQSPTHLIKTRGQQVTLRCSSQSGHNTVSWYQQALGQGPQFIFQYYREEENGRGNFPPRFSGLQFPNYSSELNVNALELDDSALYLCASSLRQGRGGYTFGSGTRLTVV.

The genes are TRBV4-1 and TRBJ2-1; 8 bases line up with TRBD2. Unmatched junction bases numbered 9, after V lost 1 base and J lost 10 bases. The germline V gene encodes CDR1 MGHRA and CDR2 YSYEKL. The CDR3 covers 15 residues. CDR3 in amino acids: CASSQVLAGTGEQFF. CDR3 DNA: TGCGCCAGCAGCCAAGTTTTAGCGGGGACGGGCGAGCAGTTCTTC.